A selection of T cell receptor beta chains follows, all from one sample in a study of beta chain features in type 1 diabetes. Data came from immunoSEQ multiplex PCR; TCRdb stores just in-frame clones and leaves some out. The table shows roughly 380,000 clones, with around a fifth occurring only once. The sequenced material came from naive CD4+ T cells from blood. The receptors originated from a woman aged 18 to 35 in good health. Both conserved end residues are part of each CDR3. A D gene is named only where the DNA matches it firmly. Clone size appears in some rows only: once, few, many, or a class for an expanded clone.

J: TRBJ2-7
size: few
V: TRBV6-5
D: .
DNA: TGTGCCAGCAGGAAACCTTCGGGTCGGGAGCAGTACTTC
CDR3: CASRKPSGREQYF

J: TRBJ1-5
size: .
V: TRBV5-6
D: .
DNA: TGTGCCAGCAGCTTGGACGGGCAGCCCCAGCATTTT
CDR3: CASSLDGQPQHF

J: TRBJ2-7
size: few
V: TRBV10-2
D: TRBD2
DNA: TGCGCCAGCAGTAGGCTAGCGGGAGCGAGTATGCGCGAGCAGTACTTC
CDR3: CASSRLAGASMREQYF

J: TRBJ1-6
size: once
V: TRBV9
D: TRBD1
DNA: TGTGCCAGCAGCGTAATACAGGGGAATTCACCCCTCCACTTT
CDR3: CASSVIQGNSPLHF

J: TRBJ2-6
size: .
V: TRBV7-3
D: .
DNA: TGTGCCAGCAGCTTGGGACTGGGGGCCAACGTCCTGACTTTC
CDR3: CASSLGLGANVLTF

J: TRBJ2-7
size: .
V: TRBV7-2
D: TRBD2
DNA: TGTGCCAGCAGCGGCCGGGGTGAGCGGGGCAGGATCTACGAGCAGTACTTC
CDR3: CASSGRGERGRIYEQYF

J: TRBJ1-2
size: few
V: TRBV15
D: TRBD1
DNA: TGTGCCACCAGCAGACGGGACAGTCGGATCACCTTC
CDR3: CATSRRDSRITF

J: TRBJ2-5
size: .
V: TRBV4-2
D: .
DNA: TGTGCCAGCAGCCTCGGAGAGACCCAGTACTTC
CDR3: CASSLGETQYF

J: TRBJ2-1
size: few
V: TRBV5-1
D: TRBD2
DNA: TGCGCCAGCAGCCCTCGGACTAGTTCGGATGAGCAGTTCTTC
CDR3: CASSPRTSSDEQFF

J: TRBJ1-1
size: .
V: TRBV29-1
D: .
DNA: TGCAGCGTGGGCAGGGGAGCCACTGAAGCTTTCTTT
CDR3: CSVGRGATEAFF

J: TRBJ2-1
size: few
V: TRBV29-1
D: .
DNA: TGCAGCGTTGGGGGGTTTCGGAGTAGGGAGGGGGTGAATGAGCAGTTCTTC
CDR3: CSVGGFRSREGVNEQFF

J: TRBJ2-7
size: .
V: TRBV18
D: .
DNA: TGTGCCAGCTCAAAGAACCAGGCTACAACCGAGCAGTACTTC
CDR3: CASSKNQATTEQYF

J: TRBJ1-1
size: few
V: TRBV14
D: TRBD1
DNA: TGTGCCAGCAGCCTCGGACAGGGGAACACTGAAGCTTTCTTT
CDR3: CASSLGQGNTEAFF

J: TRBJ2-7
size: .
V: TRBV5-1
D: TRBD2
DNA: TGCGCCAGCAGCGGCAGACTAGCGGGGGCCAGCTACGAGCAGTACTTC
CDR3: CASSGRLAGASYEQYF

J: TRBJ2-1
size: .
V: TRBV4-1
D: TRBD2
DNA: TGCGCCAGCAGCCAGGGACTAGCGGGGGTCAATGAGCAGTTCTTC
CDR3: CASSQGLAGVNEQFF

J: TRBJ2-7
size: few
V: TRBV29-1
D: .
DNA: TGCAGCCTCCGGCCGGAGGTCCGGGGCGAGCAGTACTTC
CDR3: CSLRPEVRGEQYF

J: TRBJ2-5
size: .
V: TRBV10-3
D: TRBD2
DNA: TGTGCCATCAGCACTAGCGGCCAAGAGACCCAGTACTTC
CDR3: CAISTSGQETQYF

J: TRBJ1-2
size: few
V: TRBV29-1
D: .
DNA: TGCACCGTCTCAGGGGAACGCGGCTACACCTTC
CDR3: CTVSGERGYTF

J: TRBJ2-7
size: .
V: TRBV4-1
D: .
DNA: TGCGCCAGCAGCCAAGCAGACAGAACGAGCGAGCAGTACTTC
CDR3: CASSQADRTSEQYF

J: TRBJ2-5
size: .
V: TRBV7-9
D: TRBD2
DNA: TGTGCCAGCAGCTTAGGGGGGGGTCAAGAGACCCAGTACTTC
CDR3: CASSLGGGQETQYF

J: TRBJ1-1
size: few
V: TRBV5-4
D: .
DNA: TGTGCCAGCAGCGCGGGACTGAGGAACACTGAAGCTTTCTTT
CDR3: CASSAGLRNTEAFF

J: TRBJ1-4
size: .
V: TRBV6-5
D: .
DNA: TGTGCCAGCAGTTACTCGATAACGGGGGAAAAACTGTTTTTT
CDR3: CASSYSITGEKLFF

J: TRBJ2-1
size: .
V: TRBV18
D: .
DNA: TGTGCCAGCTCACCCTCTCGGGAGAATGAGCAGTTCTTC
CDR3: CASSPSRENEQFF

J: TRBJ1-2
size: few
V: TRBV11-2
D: .
DNA: TGTGCCAGCAGGGGACTGCAATATGGCTACACCTTC
CDR3: CASRGLQYGYTF

J: TRBJ1-1
size: .
V: TRBV5-1
D: .
DNA: TGCGCCAGCAGTCCGGACAGCCTTGAAGCTTTCTTT
CDR3: CASSPDSLEAFF

J: TRBJ2-5
size: few
V: TRBV5-1
D: .
DNA: TGCGCCAGCAGCTCGACGGGGGAGACCCAGTACTTC
CDR3: CASSSTGETQYF

J: TRBJ2-3
size: .
V: TRBV6-6
D: .
DNA: TGTGCCAGCAGGCCTCCTGCGGCGGTGGGAGATACGCAGTATTTT
CDR3: CASRPPAAVGDTQYF

J: TRBJ2-3
size: .
V: TRBV6-5
D: TRBD1
DNA: TGTGCCAGCAGTTACGCGACAGGGAGAACAGATACGCAGTATTTT
CDR3: CASSYATGRTDTQYF

J: TRBJ1-2
size: .
V: TRBV30
D: .
DNA: TGTGCCTGGAGCCCTAAAGGACAGCCCAAGAGGGATGGCTACACCTTC
CDR3: CAWSPKGQPKRDGYTF

J: TRBJ2-1
size: .
V: TRBV18
D: TRBD2
DNA: TGTGCCAGCTCACAACTAGCGGGAGCGTGGAATGAGCAGTTCTTC
CDR3: CASSQLAGAWNEQFF

J: TRBJ2-1
size: few
V: TRBV2
D: TRBD2
DNA: TGTGCCAGCAGGGGACTAGCTCGCTCCAATGAGCAGTTCTTC
CDR3: CASRGLARSNEQFF